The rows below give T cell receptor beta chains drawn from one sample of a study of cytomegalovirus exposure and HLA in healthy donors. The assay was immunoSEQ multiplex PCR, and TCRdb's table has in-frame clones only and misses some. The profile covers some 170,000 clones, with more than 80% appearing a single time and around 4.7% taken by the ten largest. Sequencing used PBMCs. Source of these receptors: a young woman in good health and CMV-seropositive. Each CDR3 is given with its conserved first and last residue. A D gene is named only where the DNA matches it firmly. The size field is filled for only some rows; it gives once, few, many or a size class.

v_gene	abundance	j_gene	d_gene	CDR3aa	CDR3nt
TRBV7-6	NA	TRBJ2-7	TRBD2	CASSSSGGAGHEQYF	TGTGCCAGCAGCTCTAGCGGGGGGGCGGGCCACGAGCAGTACTTC
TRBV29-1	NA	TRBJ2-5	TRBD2	CSVAGGGETQYF	TGCAGCGTCGCCGGGGGGGGAGAGACCCAGTACTTC
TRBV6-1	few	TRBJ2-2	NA	CASSRDTGAGELFF	TGTGCCAGCAGCCGGGACACTGGGGCCGGGGAGCTGTTTTTT
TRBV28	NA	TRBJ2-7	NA	CASSLGQRGFRYEQYF	TGTGCCAGCAGTTTGGGGCAAAGGGGCTTCCGCTACGAGCAGTACTTC
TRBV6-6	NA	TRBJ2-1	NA	CASSPILRLYNEQFF	TGTGCCAGCAGTCCTATTCTGCGACTGTACAATGAGCAGTTCTTC
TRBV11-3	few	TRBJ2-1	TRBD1	CASSLAGGVGNEQFF	TGTGCCAGCAGCTTAGCAGGGGGCGTGGGTAATGAGCAGTTCTTC
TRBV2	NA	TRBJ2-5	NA	CASSESRVSTKYQETQYF	TGTGCCAGCAGTGAATCACGTGTTAGTACGAAGTACCAAGAGACCCAGTACTTC
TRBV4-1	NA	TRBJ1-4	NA	CASSHPREKLFF	TGCGCCAGCAGCCACCCTAGGGAAAAACTGTTTTTT
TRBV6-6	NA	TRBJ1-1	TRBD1	CASRETGENTEAFF	TGTGCCAGCAGGGAGACAGGGGAGAACACTGAAGCTTTCTTT
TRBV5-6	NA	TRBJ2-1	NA	CASSPTVDLDEQFF	TGTGCCAGCAGCCCCACTGTTGATCTGGATGAGCAGTTCTTC
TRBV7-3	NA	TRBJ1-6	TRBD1	CASSTGQGAYSPLHF	TGTGCCAGCAGCACCGGACAGGGGGCTTATTCACCCCTCCACTTT
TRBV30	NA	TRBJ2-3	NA	CAWSRGLLTDTQYF	TGTGCCTGGAGTCGAGGACTTCTGACAGATACGCAGTATTTT
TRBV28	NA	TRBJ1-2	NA	CASSSPRVLHYGYTF	TGTGCCAGCAGTTCCCCCAGGGTTTTGCACTATGGCTACACCTTC
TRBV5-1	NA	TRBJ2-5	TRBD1	CASSTDRRFREETQYF	TGCGCCAGCAGCACGGACAGGAGGTTTAGGGAAGAGACCCAGTACTTC
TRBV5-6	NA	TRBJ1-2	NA	CASSQWGMSGSHGYTF	TGTGCCAGCAGCCAGTGGGGCATGTCAGGGTCGCATGGCTACACCTTC
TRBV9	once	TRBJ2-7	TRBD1	CASSESRGSHEQYF	TGTGCCAGCAGCGAATCCAGGGGGTCCCACGAGCAGTACTTC
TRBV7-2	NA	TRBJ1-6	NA	CASSLVLSQGGSSPLHF	TGTGCCAGCAGCTTAGTCCTCTCACAGGGTGGGAGTTCACCCCTCCACTTT
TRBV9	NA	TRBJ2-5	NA	CASSVGGADQETQYF	TGTGCCAGCAGCGTAGGGGGCGCAGACCAAGAGACCCAGTACTTC
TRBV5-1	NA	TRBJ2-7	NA	CASSLATSYEQYF	TGCGCCAGCAGCTTGGCCACTTCCTACGAGCAGTACTTC
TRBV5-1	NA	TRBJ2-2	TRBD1	CATQGGQGFAGELFF	TGCGCCACGCAGGGGGGACAGGGTTTCGCCGGGGAGCTGTTTTTT
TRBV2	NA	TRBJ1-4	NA	CASSPGTNQNFRNEKLFF	TGTGCCAGCAGTCCCGGGACTAACCAAAATTTTCGAAATGAAAAACTGTTTTTT
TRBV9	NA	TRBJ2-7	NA	CASSVEAHREQYF	TGTGCCAGCAGCGTAGAAGCCCACCGCGAGCAGTACTTC
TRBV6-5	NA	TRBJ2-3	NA	CASSPGLARDTQYF	TGTGCCAGCAGTCCCGGTCTAGCGCGCGATACGCAGTATTTT
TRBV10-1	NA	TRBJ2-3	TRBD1	CASSESIGTGNTDTQYF	TGCGCCAGCAGTGAGTCGATCGGGACAGGGAACACAGATACGCAGTATTTT
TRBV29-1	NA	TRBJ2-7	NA	CSAIQGRLREQYF	TGCAGCGCAATACAGGGTCGTTTGCGCGAGCAGTACTTC
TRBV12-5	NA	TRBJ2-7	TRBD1	CASGLVRQGLSWPYEQYF	TGTGCTAGTGGTTTAGTCAGACAGGGGCTCTCCTGGCCCTACGAGCAGTACTTC
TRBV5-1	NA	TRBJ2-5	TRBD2	CASSLWTSGGQETQYF	TGCGCCAGCAGCCTTTGGACTAGCGGGGGCCAAGAGACCCAGTACTTC
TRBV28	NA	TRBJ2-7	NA	CASTPNRDGSSYEQYF	TGTGCCAGCACTCCGAACCGGGACGGGAGCTCCTACGAGCAGTACTTC
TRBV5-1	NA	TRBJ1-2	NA	CASSLADSGYTF	TGCGCCAGCAGCTTGGCCGACTCAGGCTACACCTTC
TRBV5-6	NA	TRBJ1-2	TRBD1	CASSSRQGVLPRYGYTF	TGTGCCAGCAGCAGCCGACAGGGGGTCCTACCTAGGTATGGCTACACCTTC
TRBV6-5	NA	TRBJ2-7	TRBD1	CASSSPGQGGGYEQYF	TGTGCCAGCAGTTCCCCCGGACAGGGTGGAGGGTACGAGCAGTACTTC
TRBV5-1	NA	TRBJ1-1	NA	CASSARGGTEAFF	TGCGCCAGCAGCGCCCGGGGTGGAACTGAAGCTTTCTTT
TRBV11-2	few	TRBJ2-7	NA	CASSLGPSQGREQYF	TGTGCCAGCAGCTTAGGTCCAAGTCAGGGTCGGGAGCAGTACTTC
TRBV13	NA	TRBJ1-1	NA	CASSHPENEAFF	TGTGCCAGCAGCCATCCAGAAAACGAAGCTTTCTTT
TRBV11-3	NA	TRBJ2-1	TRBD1	CASSLRQGNYNEQFF	TGTGCCAGCAGCCTCAGACAGGGAAACTACAATGAGCAGTTCTTC
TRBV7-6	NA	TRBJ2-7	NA	CASSRVPGFDEQYF	TGTGCCAGCAGTCGAGTACCAGGGTTTGACGAGCAGTACTTC
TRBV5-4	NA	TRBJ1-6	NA	CASSPGGSYNSPLHF	TGTGCCAGCAGCCCGGGGGGCTCCTATAATTCACCCCTCCACTTT
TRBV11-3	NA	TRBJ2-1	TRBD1	CASSLGDRSYNEQFF	TGTGCCAGCAGCTTAGGGGACAGGTCATACAATGAGCAGTTCTTC
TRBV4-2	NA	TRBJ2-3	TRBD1	CASSPERGLSLASTDTQYF	TGTGCCAGCAGCCCAGAGAGGGGGCTAAGTCTAGCTAGCACAGATACGCAGTATTTT
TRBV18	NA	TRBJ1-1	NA	CASSRGITEAFF	TGTGCCAGCAGCCGGGGGATCACTGAAGCTTTCTTT
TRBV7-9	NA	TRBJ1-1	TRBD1	CASSLARGLISEAFF	TGTGCCAGCAGCTTAGCCAGGGGGCTAATATCTGAAGCTTTCTTT
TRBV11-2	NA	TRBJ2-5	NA	CASSDNPGGGETQYF	TGTGCCAGCAGCGACAACCCGGGGGGCGGGGAGACCCAGTACTTC
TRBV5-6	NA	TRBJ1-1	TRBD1	CASSFPDRDSNTEAFF	TGTGCCAGCAGCTTTCCGGACAGGGACTCGAACACTGAAGCTTTCTTT
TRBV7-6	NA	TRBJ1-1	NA	CASSSGQLVDTEAFF	TGTGCCAGCAGCTCAGGACAGCTAGTGGACACTGAAGCTTTCTTT
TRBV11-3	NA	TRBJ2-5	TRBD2	CASSSHARLADGPETQYF	TGTGCCAGCAGCTCCCACGCCCGACTAGCAGATGGGCCAGAGACCCAGTACTTC
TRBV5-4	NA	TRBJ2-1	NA	CASSSIGDNEQFF	TGTGCCAGCAGCTCGATAGGAGACAATGAGCAGTTCTTC
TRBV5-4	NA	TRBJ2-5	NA	CASSFPSSETQYF	TGTGCCAGCAGCTTCCCTAGCTCGGAGACCCAGTACTTC
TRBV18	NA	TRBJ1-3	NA	CASSPQGSGNTIYF	TGTGCCAGCTCACCTCAGGGGTCTGGAAACACCATATATTTT
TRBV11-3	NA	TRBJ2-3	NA	CASSPGGSTDTQYF	TGTGCCAGCAGCCCGGGCGGGAGCACAGATACGCAGTATTTT